The rows below give T cell receptor beta chains drawn from one sample of a study of identical twins. Each CDR3 protein is one row after TCRdb ran MiXCR on the 5' RACE reads. The profile covers about 340,000 distinct CDR3 sequences, with 9% to 15% appearing a single time and roughly 7.8% taken by the ten largest. Another study also made use of these data, one on yellow fever vaccine responses in identical twins.

Sequenced input: CD8+ T cells sorted from blood. All receptors come from a young woman in good health. Each CDR3 is given with its conserved first and last residue. The order of the fields is clone size, D gene, J gene, V gene, CDR3 DNA, CDR3 protein. D genes are given only for firm matches. Not every row has a clone size; where given, it reads once, few, many or a size class.

.	TRBD1	TRBJ2-7	TRBV4-1	TGCGCCAGCAGCCAACCGGGACAGAGCTACGAGCAGTACTTC	CASSQPGQSYEQYF
few	TRBD1	TRBJ1-1	TRBV5-5	TGTGCCAGCAGCTTGGTGACAGGGACGAACACTGAAGCTTTCTTT	CASSLVTGTNTEAFF
few	TRBD2	TRBJ2-1	TRBV7-2	TGTGCCAGCAGCACAGGGACTAGCGGGAAGAATGAGCAGTTCTTC	CASSTGTSGKNEQFF
.	.	TRBJ2-3	TRBV9	TGTGCCAGCAGCGCGACCGGGAGTGCGGCAGATACGCAGTATTTT	CASSATGSAADTQYF
.	.	TRBJ2-7	TRBV2	TGTGCCAGCATCTCGGCGGCCCAAATGTGGACCTACGAGCAGTACTTC	CASISAAQMWTYEQYF
.	.	TRBJ2-7	TRBV20-1	TGCAGTGCCCTAGGGGGCGAGCAGTACTTC	CSALGGEQYF
.	.	TRBJ1-6	TRBV4-1	TGCGCCAGCAGCCAAGATGGGATTTCACCCCTCCACTTT	CASSQDGISPLHF
many	TRBD1	TRBJ1-1	TRBV7-6	TGTGCCAGCAGCTTAGTGCCCCCGGGACAGGGCTCTGAAGCTTTCTTT	CASSLVPPGQGSEAFF
few	.	TRBJ1-5	TRBV12-3/TRBV12-4	TGTGCCAGCAGTTTTGGTGAGAATCAGCCCCAGCATTTT	CASSFGENQPQHF
few	TRBD1	TRBJ1-2	TRBV27	TGTGCTTCCGCTTCGGGACAGGGATACTATGGCTACACCTTC	CASASGQGYYGYTF